The rows below give T cell receptor beta chains drawn from one sample of a study of PD-1 blockade in classical Hodgkin lymphoma. Libraries were prepared by immunoSEQ multiplex PCR; TCRdb keeps only in-frame clonotypes and omits some of them. The profile shows more than 60,000 clones, roughly 90% of them singletons. The specimen comprised peripheral blood mononuclear cells (PBMCs), sampled at baseline. The source is a human donor with classical Hodgkin lymphoma. Each CDR3 is given with its conserved first and last residue. The D gene is left open where the match is weak. The size field is filled for only some rows; it gives once, few, many or a size class.

D	V	size	J	DNA	CDR3
-	TRBV19	-	TRBJ2-1	TGTGCCAGTAGTATTTCATGGCCCAATGAGCAGTTCTTC	CASSISWPNEQFF
TRBD1	TRBV12-5	-	TRBJ1-1	TGTGCTAGTGGTTTTACTCCTCAGGGGGGAATGAACACTGAAGCTTTCTTT	CASGFTPQGGMNTEAFF
TRBD2	TRBV18	-	TRBJ2-3	TGTGCCAGCTCACCTGAAGGACTAGCGTTCGCAGATACGCAGTATTTT	CASSPEGLAFADTQYF
-	TRBV27	-	TRBJ1-2	TGTGCCAGCAGAACTCCGGGACACTCCTATGGCTACACCTTC	CASRTPGHSYGYTF
-	TRBV14	once	TRBJ2-5	TGTGCCAGCAGCCAAGGGCCACTAGAGACCCAGTACTTC	CASSQGPLETQYF
-	TRBV2	-	TRBJ2-7	TGTGCCAGCCAGGGTGATCACTACGAGCAGTACTTC	CASQGDHYEQYF
-	TRBV7-6	once	TRBJ2-2	TGTGCCAGCAGCGCAACAGGGTTCAACACCGGGGAGCTGTTTTTT	CASSATGFNTGELFF
-	TRBV4-1	-	TRBJ2-3	TGCGCCAGCAGCCAAGACAGCCTTGACACAGATACGCAGTATTTT	CASSQDSLDTDTQYF
-	TRBV30	-	TRBJ2-7	TGTGCCTGGAATGGGCGGAGGTCCTACGAGCAGTACTTC	CAWNGRRSYEQYF
TRBD2	TRBV19	-	TRBJ2-3	TGTGCCAGTAGTGGTCTTGTGGCTAGCGGGAGTGATACGCAGTATTTT	CASSGLVASGSDTQYF
-	TRBV6-7	-	TRBJ1-2	TGTGCCAGCAGTTACTCGCTGGGATTCAATGGCTACACCTTC	CASSYSLGFNGYTF
-	TRBV27	-	TRBJ1-3	TGTGCCAGCAGTTTATCAGCTCCCCGGGGTCTCTCTGGAAACACCATATATTTT	CASSLSAPRGLSGNTIYF
-	TRBV11-3	-	TRBJ2-1	TGTGCCAGCAGCTTAGGGGCAGGGAACTACAATGAGCAGTTCTTC	CASSLGAGNYNEQFF
TRBD1	TRBV7-8	-	TRBJ1-5	TGTGCCAGCAGCCCAGGACAGGGGGCTCGTCAGCCCCAGCATTTT	CASSPGQGARQPQHF
-	TRBV30	-	TRBJ2-7	TGTGCCTGGAGCGCGGGAAACGAGCAGTACTTC	CAWSAGNEQYF
-	TRBV14	once	TRBJ2-2	TGTGCCAGCAGCCAAGGCCTAGGGGCCGGGGAGCTGTTTTTT	CASSQGLGAGELFF
-	TRBV10-3	-	TRBJ2-5	TGTGCCATCAGCACAGGGCTCCAAGAGACCCAGTACTTC	CAISTGLQETQYF
TRBD2	TRBV5-6	once	TRBJ2-1	TGTGCCAGCAGCTTGGTATTAGCGGGGGTGGGGTTCTTC	CASSLVLAGVGFF
-	TRBV23-1	-	TRBJ2-6	TGCGCCAGCAGTCCGAACGGAGCCGGGGCCAACGTCCTGACTTTC	CASSPNGAGANVLTF
TRBD1	TRBV7-9	-	TRBJ2-5	TGTGCCAGCAGTTCTTTACAGGGGGCTTACGAAGAGACCCAGTACTTC	CASSSLQGAYEETQYF
-	TRBV28	-	TRBJ2-6	TGTGCCAGCAGTTTTCGGTCTGGGGCCAACGTCCTGACTTTC	CASSFRSGANVLTF
TRBD2	TRBV27	-	TRBJ2-5	TGTGCCAGCAGCCCCGGGGTAGCGGGAGTCCCAGAGACCCAGTACTTC	CASSPGVAGVPETQYF
TRBD2	TRBV11-2	-	TRBJ2-7	TGTGCCAGCAGCCAAGATCGACGAATTAGCGGGGTAAACTACGAGCAGTACTTC	CASSQDRRISGVNYEQYF
-	TRBV10-3	-	TRBJ2-7	TGTGCCATCAGTGACCCTGGGGGAGCCTACGAGCAGTACTTC	CAISDPGGAYEQYF
TRBD2	TRBV5-4	-	TRBJ2-3	TGTGCCAGCAGCGGGGTAGTAGGACTAGGGCCAGATACGCAGTATTTT	CASSGVVGLGPDTQYF
-	TRBV11-2	-	TRBJ2-1	TGTGCCAGCAGCTTGGCGGGGCGAGAGCAGTTCTTC	CASSLAGREQFF